The 28 T cell receptor beta chains below come from one sample, sequenced in a study of IL-17A CD8 T cells in psoriatic arthritis synovium. IL-17A and IFNgamma secretion assays labeled CD3+ T cells stimulated less than 1.9 hours with PMA and ionomycin. Synovial fluid was aspirated from actively inflamed joints of psoriatic arthritis patients. The protocol was immunoSEQ multiplex PCR, while the TCRdb copy is restricted to in-frame clones and leaves out a portion. This sample has around 2,000 clones, with over 60% found just once. The sequenced sample was IFN-gamma+ CD8+ T cells from synovial fluid. Indicated subset: IL-17A-IFNgamma+ memory CD8+ (Tc1) cells. All receptors come from a human donor with psoriatic arthritis.

This rearrangement joins TRBV5-6 to TRBJ2-3; D remains ambiguous. Deletions cut 3 bases from V and 2 bases from J, with 16 bases between. CDR1 is SGHDT, CDR2 YYEEEE, per germline. CDR3 length equals 16 residues. The CDR3 region is CASSSLVQEFTDTQYF. Here the CDR3 DNA reads TGTGCCAGCAGCTCCCTAGTTCAGGAGTTCACAGATACGCAGTATTTT.

This clone was observed a few times. This rearrangement joins TRBV25-1 to TRBJ1-2; no firm D call. Deletions cut 4 bases from V and 7 bases from J, with 13 bases between. The V gene's germline CDR1 is MGHDK and CDR2 SYGVNS. The CDR3 consists of 13 residues. This chain's CDR3 is CASSVTPGGGYTF. The CDR3 DNA reads TGTGCCAGCAGTGTGACCCCTGGAGGTGGCTACACCTTC.

In its sample, this clone is large. The chain has TRBV2 and TRBJ2-1; TRBD2 matches 8 bases. Germline CDR1 and CDR2: SNHLY and FYNNEI. V lost 8 bases to trimming and J lost 4 bases; unmatched junction nucleotides: 4. The CDR3 is 13 residues long. The CDR3 coding sequence is TGTGCCAGCGGGCTAGCGGGTTACAATGAGCAGTTCTTC. Its translation is CASGLAGYNEQFF.

The chain is built from TRBV30 and TRBJ2-7, with 8 positions matching TRBD1. J was trimmed by 6 bases and V by 4 bases; bases with no gene match: 8. Looked up from germline, CDR1 is GTSNPN and CDR2 is SVGIG (reference sequence). The CDR3 runs to 13 residues. The CDR3 is CAWTATGAFEQYF. As DNA, the CDR3 is TGTGCCTGGACGGCGACAGGGGCCTTCGAGCAGTACTTC.

The CDR3 nucleotides are TGTGCCAGTAGTATAGACGCCAGGGTAAGCTCCTACAATGAGCAGTTCTTC. The encoded protein is CASSIDARVSSYNEQFF. The chain uses TRBV19 and TRBJ2-1; D perhaps matches TRBD1 (5 bases). The germline CDR1 and CDR2 sequences are LNHDA and SQIVND (reference sequence). The CDR3 length is 17 residues. The V gene lost 0 bases and the J gene lost 0 bases, with 12 bases spanning the gap.

The chain has TRBV4-2 and TRBJ2-7; D is undetermined. Trimming removed 1 base at V and 3 bases at J, with 10 bases between. Germline assignment: CDR1 LGHNA and CDR2 YNFKEQ. The CDR3 consists of 14 residues. CDR3 in DNA: TGTGCCAGCAGCCAAGGGGAAGGCCGCTACGAGCAGTACTTC. Translated: CASSQGEGRYEQYF.

The chain links TRBV11-1 to TRBJ2-3, with 14 bases that match TRBD2. V was pared by 6 bases and J by 2 bases, with 7 bases of the junction left unmatched. This CDR3 contains 17 residues. CDR1 is SGHAT and CDR2 is FQDESV in the germline V gene (reference sequence). The DNA of the CDR3 is TGTGCCAGCAGTCAACCGGGACTAGCGGGGGCCACAGATACGCAGTATTTT. Translating gives CASSQPGLAGATDTQYF.

The chain couples TRBV5-6 to TRBJ2-7, with D possibly being TRBD2 (5 bases). This CDR3 is built from 14 residues. Trimming took 0 bases from V and 5 from J, leaving 12 bases between them. The germline gives CDR1 SGHDT, CDR2 YYEEEE. The CDR3 region has the DNA TGTGCCAGCAGCTTGGGACTAACCAGGCACGAGCAGTACTTC. Translating gives CASSLGLTRHEQYF.

This clone has only one observation. The chain's CDR3 is CASSIAGGYTF. The CDR3 DNA follows: TGTGCCAGTAGTATAGCCGGTGGCTACACCTTC. This chain connects TRBV19 to TRBJ1-2; D is ambiguous. This CDR3 spans 11 amino acids. Germline V gene sequence: CDR1 LNHDA, CDR2 SQIVND (reference sequence). V was clipped by 1 base and J by 7 bases, with 4 bases between them.

The chain recombines TRBV6-4 with TRBJ2-1, with 7 positions matching TRBD2. V dropped 2 bases and J dropped 8; count of bases not matched to a gene: 9. The germline gives CDR1 MRHNA, CDR2 SNTAGT. The CDR3 length is 15 residues. The CDR3 here is CASSDTIEGGDEQFF. In nucleotides, the CDR3 is TGTGCCAGCAGTGACACGATTGAGGGAGGGGATGAGCAGTTCTTC.

The chain joins TRBV4-3 to TRBJ2-3; 13 bases map to TRBD2. CDR1 LGHNA and CDR2 YSLEER come from the germline V gene. The CDR3 is made up of 19 amino acids. V lost 1 base and J lost 5; bases outside the gene matches: 12. In DNA, the CDR3 is TGCGCCAGCAGCCAAGTCCTGTGGGGACTAGCGGGATATCGAGATACGCAGTATTTT. Amino acid sequence: CASSQVLWGLAGYRDTQYF.

The chain couples TRBV13 to TRBJ2-2; 7 positions match TRBD1. V gave up 3 bases and J gave up 2 bases; unmatched junction bases: 3. This CDR3 comprises 15 residues. Germline V gene lookup returns CDR1 PRHDT and CDR2 FYEKMQ (reference sequence). In nucleotides, the CDR3 is TGTGCCAGCAGCTTGGACAGGCAAAACACCGGGGAGCTGTTTTTT. Translated, it gives CASSLDRQNTGELFF. Drawing the rest from reference TRBV13 and TRBJ2-2, the complete variable domain is AAGVIQSPRHLIKEKRETATLKCYPIPRHDTVYWYQQGPGQDPQFLISFYEKMQSDKGSIPDRFSAQQFSDYHSELNMSSLELGDSALYFCASSLDRQNTGELFFGEGSRLTVL.

The V gene is TRBV27, the J gene TRBJ2-1; D is uncertain. Germline CDR1 MNHEY, CDR2 SMNVEV (reference sequence). V was trimmed by 5 bases and J by 0 bases, leaving 14 bases between them. This CDR3 has 16 residues. The CDR3 nucleotides read TGTGCCAGCAGTACCAGAGCGAGAAGCTCCTACAATGAGCAGTTCTTC. Residues: CASSTRARSSYNEQFF.

This chain connects TRBV4-3 to TRBJ2-3; TRBD2 agrees at 8 bases. J lost 4 bases, V lost 1 base, and 7 bases had no gene match. The V gene's germline CDR1 is LGHNA and CDR2 YSLEER. The CDR3 loop spans 16 amino acids. CDR3 DNA sequence: TGCGCCAGCAGCCAAGGGAGCGGGAGTGGGGCAGATACGCAGTATTTT. Its translation is CASSQGSGSGADTQYF.

The rearrangement links TRBV5-6 to TRBJ2-5; either TRBD1 or TRBD2 may supply D (5 bases each). The CDR3 is 14 residues long. V shed 2 bases and J shed 4 bases, with 12 bases lying between them. Germline CDR1 reads SGHDT; CDR2 reads YYEEEE. Here the CDR3 reads CASSLAAGRETQYF. CDR3 nucleotide sequence: TGTGCCAGCAGCTTAGCGGCAGGGAGAGAGACCCAGTACTTC.

The chain employs TRBV27 and TRBJ2-3; either TRBD1 or TRBD2 may supply D (5 bases each). The length of the CDR3 is 15 residues. V was shortened by 5 bases and J by 2 bases, with 14 bases between the two germline ends. From germline, CDR1 is MNHEY and CDR2 SMNVEV (reference sequence). Written as DNA, the CDR3 is TGTGCCAGCAGTCCGTATTACGGGGCCACAGATACGCAGTATTTT. It is translated as CASSPYYGATDTQYF.

The V gene is TRBV7-9, the J gene TRBJ2-1, with TRBD2 matching 9 bases. The CDR3 totals 14 residues. CDR1 and CDR2 from the germline V gene are SEHNR and FQNEAQ (reference sequence). Losses at the gene ends were 6 bases for V and 6 bases for J; bases not matched to a gene: 6. In DNA form, the CDR3 reads TGTGCCAGCAGAGGGACTAGCTTTAGCAATGAGCAGTTCTTC. It yields the protein CASRGTSFSNEQFF.

The chain joins TRBV15 to TRBJ2-6, with D perhaps matching TRBD2 (5 bases). Deletions cut 4 bases from V and 4 bases from J, with 14 bases between. The germline V gene encodes CDR1 LNHNV and CDR2 YYDKDF (reference sequence). CDR3 length: 16 residues. The CDR3 loop reads CATSNGGSGGANVLTF. In DNA form, the CDR3 reads TGTGCCACCAGCAATGGAGGCTCGGGCGGGGCCAACGTCCTGACTTTC.

In DNA form, the CDR3 reads TGTGCCAGCAGTCCGCCGACTAGTTTCCCCTACGAGCAGTACTTC. This codes for CASSPPTSFPYEQYF. This sequence joins TRBV27 and TRBJ2-7, with D tentatively TRBD2 (6 bases). This CDR3 spans 15 amino acids. Germline lookup yields CDR1 MNHEY and CDR2 SMNVEV (reference sequence). Deletions cut 5 bases from V and 2 bases from J, with 16 bases between.

The chain uses TRBV4-2 and TRBJ2-1; 8 bases are a match to TRBD2. The V gene's germline CDR1 is LGHNA and CDR2 YNFKEQ. With 0 bases clipped from V and 4 bases from J, the junction kept 5 bases outside the gene matches. The CDR3 runs 16 residues. The CDR3 loop is CASSQDTGGAYNEQFF. The CDR3 nucleotides read TGTGCCAGCAGCCAAGATACGGGAGGGGCGTACAATGAGCAGTTCTTC.

This clone was recorded only once. The V and J genes are TRBV23-1 and TRBJ2-7, with D possibly matching TRBD2 (6 bases). TRBV23-1 is reported as an ORF; its role is uncertain. The CDR3 runs 12 residues. Between the trimmed V and J ends, which lost 0 bases and 6 bases, there was a span of 6 bases. CDR3 residues: CASSQSRGEQYF. The CDR3 coding sequence is TGCGCCAGCAGTCAATCGCGGGGCGAGCAGTACTTC.

The rearrangement joins TRBV11-2 to TRBJ2-1; TRBD2 aligns across 7 bases. In germline, CDR1 is SGHAT, CDR2 FQNNGV. This CDR3 spans 15 amino acids. V shed 4 bases, J shed 3 bases, and the junction held 6 bases outside the gene matches. The CDR3 spells CASSSDSGVYNEQFF. The CDR3 DNA is TGTGCCAGCAGCTCAGACAGCGGGGTCTACAATGAGCAGTTCTTC.

The chain joins TRBV7-3 to TRBJ2-1, with 9 bases aligning to TRBD2. The CDR3 consists of 14 residues. V shed 6 bases and J 8 bases; nucleotides not matched to a gene: 8. Germline CDR1 is SGHTA and CDR2 is FQGTGA. This CDR3 reads CASSNSGSSDEQFF. The CDR3 nucleotides read TGTGCCAGCAGTAATAGCGGGAGCTCCGATGAGCAGTTCTTC.

This sequence joins TRBV28 and TRBJ2-1; D call uncertain. Trimming took 6 bases from V and 8 from J, leaving 8 bases between them. There are 11 residues in the CDR3. In germline, CDR1 is MDHEN, CDR2 SYDVKM. The CDR3 DNA reads as TGTGCCAGCAGCCACAAATATGAGCAGTTCTTC. It yields the protein CASSHKYEQFF.

This chain links TRBV28 with TRBJ2-2, with D hard to call. Trimming took 11 bases from V and 1 from J, leaving 11 bases between them. CDR3 length: 13 residues. Germline CDR1 MDHEN, CDR2 SYDVKM. The DNA for the CDR3 is TGTGCCGCCTCGGGTCAGAACACCGGGGAGCTGTTTTTT. This translates into CAASGQNTGELFF.

The table lists this clone with a count of one. The J gene is TRBJ1-1, the V gene TRBV5-1; a weak D match, TRBD1 (6 bases). Germline-derived CDR1 and CDR2 are SGHRS and YFSETQ. Trimming took off 3 bases at V and 1 base at J, with 13 bases between the two ends. The CDR3 runs to 15 residues. The CDR3 region has the DNA TGCGCCAGCAGCTGGACGGGACAAAGGAACACTGAAGCTTTCTTT. It codes for CASSWTGQRNTEAFF.

V and J are TRBV6-4 and TRBJ2-2, with 10 positions matching TRBD2. The CDR3 spans 14 residues. Unmatched junction bases numbered 11, after V lost 10 bases and J lost 9 bases. The germline gives CDR1 MRHNA, CDR2 SNTAGT. CDR3 region: CATAETSGSWELFF. The CDR3 nucleotides are TGTGCCACCGCAGAGACTAGCGGGTCTTGGGAGCTGTTTTTT.

By share, this clone ranks as large (0.1 to 1%). The chain has TRBV6-5 and TRBJ2-1; the match to TRBD2 covers 8 bases. The J segment lost 7 bases and the V segment lost 4 bases, leaving 3 bases of the junction unmatched. CDR1 is MNHEY and CDR2 is SVGAGI in the germline V gene. The CDR3 covers 13 residues. CDR3 in amino acids: CASSSGGLNEQFF. The CDR3 DNA is TGTGCCAGCAGTTCGGGAGGGTTGAATGAGCAGTTCTTC.